These T cell receptor beta chains were read from a single sample in a study of T cell responses to AZD1222 COVID-19 vaccine. Profiling relied on immunoSEQ multiplex PCR, and the TCRdb table lists in-frame clones only, not all of them. The sample contains over 150,000 clones, around 90% of which appear only once. Material: peripheral blood, obtained on day 0 of AZD1222 vaccination. The receptors stem from an adult in good health. Each CDR3 is given with its conserved first and last residue. D genes are given only for firm matches. Clone size is given for some rows only: seen once, a few or many times, or a class if the clone is expanded.

v_call,d_call,j_call,clone_size,cdr3_aa,cdr3_nt
TRBV6-2/TRBV6-3,-,TRBJ1-2,-,CASTPQGRRNYGYTF,TGTGCCAGCACCCCACAGGGCAGGAGGAACTATGGCTACACCTTC
TRBV10-2,-,TRBJ1-1,-,CASQGGGLPEAFF,TGCGCCAGCCAGGGCGGGGGGCTCCCTGAAGCTTTCTTT
TRBV6-5,TRBD1,TRBJ1-6,-,CASSNDRQGGSPLHF,TGTGCCAGCAGTAACGATAGACAGGGGGGTTCACCCCTCCACTTT
TRBV5-1,TRBD2,TRBJ2-7,-,CASSPPVTSGSNEQYF,TGCGCCAGCAGTCCCCCTGTGACTAGCGGGAGTAACGAGCAGTACTTC
TRBV3-1/TRBV3-2,-,TRBJ1-2,-,CASSHGAGKHGYTF,TGTGCCAGCAGCCATGGGGCAGGGAAACATGGCTACACCTTC
TRBV7-9,-,TRBJ1-3,-,CASSFPSYPAEHSGNTIYF,TGTGCCAGCAGCTTCCCCTCTTATCCGGCAGAGCACTCTGGAAACACCATATATTTT
TRBV30,-,TRBJ2-2,-,CAWGVGGTGELFF,TGTGCCTGGGGCGTAGGGGGCACCGGGGAGCTGTTTTTT
TRBV5-1,-,TRBJ1-1,-,CASSIFTGNTEAFF,TGCGCCAGCAGCATATTCACAGGGAACACTGAAGCTTTCTTT
TRBV27,-,TRBJ2-3,few,CASSFWHSTDTQYF,TGTGCCAGCAGTTTCTGGCACAGCACAGATACGCAGTATTTT
TRBV7-8,-,TRBJ1-6,-,CASSLAQAYSPLHF,TGTGCCAGCAGCTTAGCGCAAGCTTATTCACCCCTCCACTTT
TRBV21-1,-,TRBJ1-1,-,CASSKAYYPGPVRMNTEAFF,TGTGCCAGCAGCAAAGCGTATTACCCAGGACCCGTACGCATGAACACTGAAGCTTTCTTT
TRBV9,-,TRBJ1-4,-,CASSVEPRGKLFF,TGTGCCAGCAGCGTAGAGCCGAGGGGAAAACTGTTTTTT
TRBV19,-,TRBJ1-5,-,CASRPGGNQPQHF,TGTGCCAGTAGACCAGGCGGGAATCAGCCCCAGCATTTT
TRBV18,TRBD1,TRBJ1-1,-,CASSLSGQGSTEAFF,TGTGCCAGCTCACTCAGCGGACAGGGTTCCACTGAAGCTTTCTTT
TRBV6-5,-,TRBJ1-4,-,CASRGAAATNEKLFF,TGTGCCAGCAGGGGGGCGGCAGCAACTAATGAAAAACTGTTTTTT